The T cell receptor (beta chain) under discussion was sequenced for a study of T-cell memory formation after mild COVID-19. For the study at large: The TCR clusters were mostly specific to one donor.

CDR1 is DFQATT and CDR2 is SNEGSKA in the germline V gene (reference sequence). This CDR3 spans 15 amino acids. V was shortened by 3 bases and J by 4 bases, with 17 bases between the two germline ends. Only one count was recorded for this clonotype. Antigen: not known. General study findings and limits: Pre-infection memory contained some responding clones, which suggested that cross-reactive memory had joined.

The TCR alpha and TCR beta cDNA libraries, bearing sample barcodes and UMIs, were generated by 5'RACE using constant-segment primers. One entry per CDR3 protein, called by TCRdb with MiXCR from the 5' RACE reads. Found here are 190,000 or so distinct CDR3 sequences, 10% to 13% of them singletons; the top ten hold approximately 3%. Sequenced: PBMCs or a T cell subset sorted from them (not recorded which). The chain links TRBV20-1 to TRBJ2-3, with a tentative D call TRBD1 (5 bases). The sequence derives from a man aged 18 to 35 who had mild COVID-19 (a few samples of this study predate the infection). Cell type and time point are not known. This chain's CDR3 is CSARKDQGGADTQYF. DNA for the CDR3: TGCAGTGCTAGGAAGGACCAGGGCGGTGCAGATACGCAGTATTTT.